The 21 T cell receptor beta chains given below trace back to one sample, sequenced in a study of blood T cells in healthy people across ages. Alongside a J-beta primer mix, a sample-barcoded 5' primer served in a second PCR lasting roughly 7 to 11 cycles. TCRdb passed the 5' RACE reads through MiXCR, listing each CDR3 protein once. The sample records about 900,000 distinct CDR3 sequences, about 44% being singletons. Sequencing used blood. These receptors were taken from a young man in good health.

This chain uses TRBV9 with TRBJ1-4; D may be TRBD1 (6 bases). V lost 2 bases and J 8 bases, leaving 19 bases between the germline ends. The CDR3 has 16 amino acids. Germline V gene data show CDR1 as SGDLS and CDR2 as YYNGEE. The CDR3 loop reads CASSVRGPKRGEKLFF. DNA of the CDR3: TGTGCCAGCAGCGTGAGAGGACCCAAAAGGGGGGAAAAACTGTTTTTT.

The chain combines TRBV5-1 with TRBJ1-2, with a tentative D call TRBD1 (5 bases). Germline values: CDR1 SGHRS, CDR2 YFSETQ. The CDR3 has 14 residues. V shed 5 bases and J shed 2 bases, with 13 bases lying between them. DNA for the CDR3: TGCGCCAGCAGGGCCGTGGAGGGGAACTATGGCTACACCTTC. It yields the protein CASRAVEGNYGYTF.

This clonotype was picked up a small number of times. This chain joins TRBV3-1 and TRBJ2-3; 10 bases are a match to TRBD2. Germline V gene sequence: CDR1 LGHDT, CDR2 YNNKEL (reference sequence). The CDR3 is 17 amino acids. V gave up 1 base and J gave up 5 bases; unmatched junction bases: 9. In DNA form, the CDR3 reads TGTGCCAGCAGCCAAGTCCCTAGCGGGGGAGGTAAAGATACGCAGTATTTT. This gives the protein CASSQVPSGGGKDTQYF.

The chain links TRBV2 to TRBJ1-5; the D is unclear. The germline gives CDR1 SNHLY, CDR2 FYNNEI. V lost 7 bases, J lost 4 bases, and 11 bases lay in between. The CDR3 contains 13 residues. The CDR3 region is CASKRQINQPQHF. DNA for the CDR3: TGTGCCAGCAAGCGGCAGATAAATCAGCCCCAGCATTTT.

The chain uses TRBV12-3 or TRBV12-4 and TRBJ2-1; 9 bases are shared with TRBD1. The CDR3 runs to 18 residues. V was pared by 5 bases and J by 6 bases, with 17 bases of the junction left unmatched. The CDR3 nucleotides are TGTGCCAGCAGTAATATCCCGGGACAGGGAGGTTTTGGCAATGAGCAGTTCTTC. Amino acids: CASSNIPGQGGFGNEQFF.

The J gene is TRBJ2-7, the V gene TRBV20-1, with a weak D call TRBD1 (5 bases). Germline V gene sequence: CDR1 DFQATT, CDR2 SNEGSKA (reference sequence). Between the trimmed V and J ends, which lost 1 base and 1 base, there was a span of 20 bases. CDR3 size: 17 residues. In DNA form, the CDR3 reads TGCAGTGCTAGAGCGCCCACCCAGACAGTTTCTTCCTACGAGCAGTACTTC. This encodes CSARAPTQTVSSYEQYF.

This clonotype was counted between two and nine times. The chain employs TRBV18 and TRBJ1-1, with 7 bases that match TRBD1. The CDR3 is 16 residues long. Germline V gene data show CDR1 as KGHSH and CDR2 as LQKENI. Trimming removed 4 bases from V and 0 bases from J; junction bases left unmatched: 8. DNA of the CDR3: TGTGCCAGCTCACGAGACAGGGCCCATATGAACACTGAAGCTTTCTTT. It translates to CASSRDRAHMNTEAFF. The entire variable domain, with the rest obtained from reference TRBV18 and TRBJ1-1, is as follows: NAGVMQNPRHLVRRRGQEARLRCSPMKGHSHVYWYRQLPEEGLKFMVYLQKENIIDESGMPKERFSAEFPKEGPSILRIQQVVRGDSAAYFCASSRDRAHMNTEAFFGQGTRLTVV.

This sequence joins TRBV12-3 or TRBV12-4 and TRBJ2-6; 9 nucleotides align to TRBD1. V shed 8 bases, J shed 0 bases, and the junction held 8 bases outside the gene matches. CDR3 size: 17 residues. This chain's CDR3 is CASLLGQGRSGANVLTF. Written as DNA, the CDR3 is TGTGCCAGCCTTTTGGGACAGGGCCGCTCTGGGGCCAACGTCCTGACTTTC.

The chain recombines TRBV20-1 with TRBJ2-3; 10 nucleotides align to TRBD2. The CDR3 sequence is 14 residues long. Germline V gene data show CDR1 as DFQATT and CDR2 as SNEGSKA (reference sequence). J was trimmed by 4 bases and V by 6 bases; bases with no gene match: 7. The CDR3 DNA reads TGCAGTGCGAGGACTAGCGGTGTCGCAGATACGCAGTATTTT. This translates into CSARTSGVADTQYF.

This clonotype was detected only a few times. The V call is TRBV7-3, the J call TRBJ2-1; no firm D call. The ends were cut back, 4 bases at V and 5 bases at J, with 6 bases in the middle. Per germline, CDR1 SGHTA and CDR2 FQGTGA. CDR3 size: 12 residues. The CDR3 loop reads CASSSLDNEQFF. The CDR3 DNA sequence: TGTGCCAGCAGCTCCCTCGACAATGAGCAGTTCTTC.

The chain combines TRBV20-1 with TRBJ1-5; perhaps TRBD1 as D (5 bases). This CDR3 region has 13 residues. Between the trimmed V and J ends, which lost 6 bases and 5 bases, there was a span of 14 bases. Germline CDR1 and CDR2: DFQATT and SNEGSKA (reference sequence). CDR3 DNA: TGCAGTGCCCCCCCCGGGGGGGATCAGCCCCAGCATTTT. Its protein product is CSAPPGGDQPQHF.

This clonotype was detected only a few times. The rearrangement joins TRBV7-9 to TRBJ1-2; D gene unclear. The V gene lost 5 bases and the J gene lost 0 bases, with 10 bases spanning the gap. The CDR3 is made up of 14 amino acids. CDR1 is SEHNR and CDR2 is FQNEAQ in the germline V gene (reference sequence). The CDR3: CASSLVRSNYGYTF. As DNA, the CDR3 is TGTGCCAGCAGCCTCGTGAGGTCTAACTATGGCTACACCTTC.

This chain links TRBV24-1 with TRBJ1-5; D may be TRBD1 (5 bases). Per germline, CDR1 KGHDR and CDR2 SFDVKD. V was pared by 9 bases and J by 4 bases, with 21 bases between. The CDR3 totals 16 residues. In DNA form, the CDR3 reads TGTGCCACCGCCGGAGGGAAAACGGGACTAAATCAGCCCCAGCATTTT. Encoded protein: CATAGGKTGLNQPQHF.

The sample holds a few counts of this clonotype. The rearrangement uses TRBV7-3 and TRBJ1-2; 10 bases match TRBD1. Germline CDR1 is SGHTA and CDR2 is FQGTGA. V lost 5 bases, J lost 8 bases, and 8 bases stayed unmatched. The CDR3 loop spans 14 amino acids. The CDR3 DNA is TGTGCCAGCAGCCTAGGGACAGGGGATGAAGGCTACACCTTC. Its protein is CASSLGTGDEGYTF.

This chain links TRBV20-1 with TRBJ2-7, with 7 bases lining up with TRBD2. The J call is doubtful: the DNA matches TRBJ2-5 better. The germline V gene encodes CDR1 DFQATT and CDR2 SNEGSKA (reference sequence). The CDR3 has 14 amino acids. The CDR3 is CSAGKRTRWETQYF. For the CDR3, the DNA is TGCAGTGCTGGAAAAAGGACTAGATGGGAGACCCAGTACTTC.

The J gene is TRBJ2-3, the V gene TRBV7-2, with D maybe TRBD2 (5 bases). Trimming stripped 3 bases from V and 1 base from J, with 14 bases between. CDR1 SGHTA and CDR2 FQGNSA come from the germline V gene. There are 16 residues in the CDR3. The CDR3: CASSLFSGFGTDTQYF. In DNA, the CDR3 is TGTGCCAGCAGCTTGTTCTCGGGGTTCGGCACAGATACGCAGTATTTT.

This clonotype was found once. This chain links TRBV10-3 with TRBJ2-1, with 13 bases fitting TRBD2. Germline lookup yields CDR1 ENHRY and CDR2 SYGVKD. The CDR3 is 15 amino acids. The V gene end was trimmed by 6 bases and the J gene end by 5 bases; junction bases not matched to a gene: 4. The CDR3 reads CAISGLAGEDNEQFF. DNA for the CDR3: TGTGCCATCAGCGGACTAGCGGGGGAAGACAATGAGCAGTTCTTC.

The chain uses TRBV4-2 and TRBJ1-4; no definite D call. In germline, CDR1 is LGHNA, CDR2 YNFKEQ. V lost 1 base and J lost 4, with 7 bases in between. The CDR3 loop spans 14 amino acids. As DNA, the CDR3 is TGTGCCAGCAGCCAAGGCAGGCTTAATGAAAAACTGTTTTTT. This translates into CASSQGRLNEKLFF.

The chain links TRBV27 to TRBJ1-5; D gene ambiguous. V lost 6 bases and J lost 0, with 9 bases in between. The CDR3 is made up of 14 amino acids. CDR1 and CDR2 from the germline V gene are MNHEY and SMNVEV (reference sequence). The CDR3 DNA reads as TGTGCCAGCAGCCCTGACATTAGCAATCAGCCCCAGCATTTT. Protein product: CASSPDISNQPQHF.

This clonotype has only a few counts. The CDR3 DNA reads as TGCGCCAGCAGCTTGGATCTAGGCAATCAGCCCCAGCATTTT. Translation gives CASSLDLGNQPQHF. The chain links TRBV5-1 to TRBJ1-5; D ambiguous. From germline, CDR1 is SGHRS and CDR2 YFSETQ. The CDR3 spans 14 residues. With 0 bases removed from V and 2 bases from J, the gap between germline ends came to 6 bases.

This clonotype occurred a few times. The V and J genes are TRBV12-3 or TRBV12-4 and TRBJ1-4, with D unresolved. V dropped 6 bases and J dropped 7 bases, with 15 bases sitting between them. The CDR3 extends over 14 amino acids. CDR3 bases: TGTGCCAGCAGCCCCGTCGGGAGTTTTGAAAAACTGTTTTTT. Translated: CASSPVGSFEKLFF.